This TCR beta chain is from a study of siplizumab effects on memory and regulatory T cells. Responder and stimulator cells in the mixed lymphocyte reaction were cultured together for roughly six days at 37°C. Overall study results and limits: In unstimulated cells, naive T cells appeared more diverse than memory T cells and seemed major alloresponse contributors. No assignable naive or memory phenotype existed for roughly 75-95% of proliferating CD4+ or CD8+ clones.

Germline V gene sequence: CDR1 MDHEN, CDR2 SYDVKM. The CDR3 sequence is 14 residues long. Trimming left V 2 bases short and J 5 bases short, with 12 bases between. This clone was detected only a few times. Its target is unknown. Roughly 10^5 TCR templates underwent assay in every sample. The table came from immunoSEQ multiplex PCR; TCRdb's copy has only in-frame clones and leaves some out. The table shows roughly 14,000 clones, with about 50% occurring only once. Specimen: CFSE-low (dividing) CD4+ T cells sorted from an allogeneic mixed lymphocyte reaction. This clonotype was obtained from a human donor in good health; the cells came from an allogeneic mixed lymphocyte reaction. The chain has TRBV28 and TRBJ1-2, with D maybe TRBD1 (5 bases). The CDR3 sequence is CASSLQGGEYGYTF. The CDR3 DNA reads TGTGCCAGCAGTTTACAGGGAGGCGAATATGGCTACACCTTC.